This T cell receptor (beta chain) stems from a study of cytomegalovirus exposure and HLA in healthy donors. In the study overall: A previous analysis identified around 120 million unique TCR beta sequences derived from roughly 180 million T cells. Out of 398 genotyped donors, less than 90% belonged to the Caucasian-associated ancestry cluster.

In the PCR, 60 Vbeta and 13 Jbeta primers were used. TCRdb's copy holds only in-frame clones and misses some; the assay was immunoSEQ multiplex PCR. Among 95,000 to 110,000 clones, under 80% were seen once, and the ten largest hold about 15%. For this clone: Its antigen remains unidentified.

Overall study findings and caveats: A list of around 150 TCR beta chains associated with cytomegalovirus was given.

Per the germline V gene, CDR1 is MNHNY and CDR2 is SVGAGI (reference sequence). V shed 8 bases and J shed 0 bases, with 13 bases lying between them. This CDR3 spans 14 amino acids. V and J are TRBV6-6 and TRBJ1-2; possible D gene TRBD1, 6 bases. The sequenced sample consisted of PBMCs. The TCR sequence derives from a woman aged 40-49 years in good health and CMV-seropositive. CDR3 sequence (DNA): TGTGCCAGCCAAGGGGGAATTTCTAACTATGGCTACACCTTC. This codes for CASQGGISNYGYTF.